The 20 T cell receptor beta chains reported below all come from one sample, sequenced in a study of blood T cell repertoires in COVID-19. Using immunoSEQ multiplex PCR, the repertoire was profiled, and TCRdb retains in-frame clones only, with some absent. The table includes 100,000 to 120,000 clones, around 82% detected once. Sequencing was performed on peripheral blood. These receptors were taken from a woman aged 60-70 years with acute or convalescent COVID-19.

CDR3 residues: CASSQTSNSPLHF. CDR3 sequence (DNA): TGTGCCAGCTCCCAGACATCTAATTCACCCCTCCACTTT. This chain uses TRBV7-3 with TRBJ1-6, with D hard to call. Germline assignment: CDR1 SGHTA and CDR2 FQGTGA. The germline V and J ends were trimmed by 8 bases and 6 bases, with 11 bases remaining between them. The CDR3 covers 13 residues.

This chain connects TRBV5-1 to TRBJ2-5, with 9 nucleotides matching TRBD1. Per germline, CDR1 SGHRS and CDR2 YFSETQ. The V segment lost 4 bases and the J segment 4 bases; nucleotides outside the gene matches: 17. The length of the CDR3 is 18 residues. The CDR3 bases are TGCGCCAGCAGCCCATGGGGCGACCGGGACAGGGTGATAGAGACCCAGTACTTC. The encoded protein is CASSPWGDRDRVIETQYF.

This sequence joins TRBV9 and TRBJ2-1; no clear D gene. This CDR3 has 13 residues. Germline lookup yields CDR1 SGDLS and CDR2 YYNGEE. Trimming pared 0 bases from V and 2 bases from J, leaving 3 bases between. CDR3 coding DNA: TGTGCCAGCAGCGTAGGGCCCTACAATGAGCAGTTCTTC. This codes for CASSVGPYNEQFF.

This clone was seen just once. The chain combines TRBV5-1 with TRBJ1-5; possibly TRBD1 for D (5 bases). V lost 0 bases to trimming and J lost 1 base, with 5 bases between them. The length of the CDR3 is 14 residues. Per the germline V gene, CDR1 is SGHRS and CDR2 is YFSETQ. CDR3 DNA sequence: TGCGCCAGCAGCTTGGGGGGCAGCAATCAGCCCCAGCATTTT. Protein sequence: CASSLGGSNQPQHF.

Regarding this clone: The same CDR3 can be traced to other DNA sequences in this sample. The chain's CDR3 is CASSSQGDTEAFF. For the CDR3, the DNA is TGTGCCAGCAGCTCACAGGGGGACACTGAAGCTTTCTTT. The genes are TRBV7-2 and TRBJ1-1, with TRBD1 matching 8 bases. Germline assignment: CDR1 SGHTA and CDR2 FQGNSA. CDR3 length equals 13 residues. Trimming cost V 4 bases and J 3 bases; bases outside gene matches: 1. The variable domain in full, with the rest retrieved from reference TRBV7-2 and TRBJ1-1, is GAGVSQSPSNKVTEKGKDVELRCDPISGHTALYWYRQSLGQGLEFLIYFQGNSAPDKSGLPSDRFSAERTGGSVSTLTIQRTQQEDSAVYLCASSSQGDTEAFFGQGTRLTVV.

This chain links TRBV3-1 (or the pseudogene TRBV3-2) with TRBJ2-4; 12 positions agree with TRBD2. Germline values: CDR1 LGHDT, CDR2 YNNKEL (reference sequence). The CDR3 has 17 residues. V shed 6 bases and J 2 bases; nucleotides not matched to a gene: 8. CDR3 in amino acids: CASSPRTSGVTKNIQYF. DNA of the CDR3: TGTGCCAGCAGTCCTCGGACTAGCGGGGTCACCAAAAACATTCAGTACTTC.

The CDR3: CASSNRDRAAEAFF. The CDR3 DNA sequence: TGTGCCAGCAGCAACCGGGACAGGGCCGCTGAAGCTTTCTTT. The chain recombines TRBV9 with TRBJ1-1; 9 bases line up with TRBD1. Trimming took 4 bases from V and 6 from J; bases not matched to a gene: 7. CDR3 length: 14 residues. Germline V gene lookup returns CDR1 SGDLS and CDR2 YYNGEE.

This clone was picked up a small number of times. This chain links TRBV6-2 or TRBV6-3 with TRBJ2-7, with D perhaps matching TRBD2 (7 bases). This CDR3 has 15 residues. Trimming removed 6 bases at V and 1 base at J, with 16 bases between. The germline gives CDR1 MNHEY, CDR2 SVGEGT. CDR3 loop: CASSKTGRGSYEQYF. The DNA for the CDR3 is TGTGCCAGCAGCAAAACAGGGAGGGGATCCTACGAGCAGTACTTC.

J is TRBJ1-6 and V is TRBV3-1 (or the pseudogene TRBV3-2), with D possibly being TRBD1 (5 bases). Germline CDR1 LGHDT, CDR2 YNNKEL (reference sequence). Trimming took off 6 bases at V and 7 bases at J, with 13 bases between the two ends. CDR3 length equals 14 residues. The CDR3 DNA sequence: TGTGCCAGCAGAGCACAGGTTTCGAATTCACCCCTCCACTTT. It yields the protein CASRAQVSNSPLHF.

Concerning this clone: Other DNA sequences in the sample encode the same CDR3. V and J are TRBV27 and TRBJ2-5, with D possibly TRBD2 on 5 matching bases. Germline V gene sequence: CDR1 MNHEY, CDR2 SMNVEV (reference sequence). V was clipped by 3 bases and J by 1 base, with 9 bases between them. This CDR3 is 14 amino acids long. The CDR3 is CASSFLAGQETQYF. The DNA of the CDR3 is TGTGCCAGCAGTTTCCTGGCGGGCCAAGAGACCCAGTACTTC.

The J gene is TRBJ1-2, the V gene TRBV7-8, with D perhaps matching TRBD1 (5 bases). The CDR3 is 14 amino acids. Trimming took 6 bases from V and 4 from J, leaving 15 bases between them. Germline V CDR1 and CDR2: SGHVS, FQNEAQ. The CDR3 bases are TGTGCCAGCAGTCCCGGGGGGAGCCTCTATGGCTACACCTTC. As protein: CASSPGGSLYGYTF.

V gene TRBV19 combines with J gene TRBJ1-1; D is undetermined. This CDR3 has 14 residues. Germline V gene sequence: CDR1 LNHDA, CDR2 SQIVND (reference sequence). V lost 0 bases and J 5 bases, leaving 10 bases between the germline ends. CDR3 in DNA: TGTGCCAGTAGTATAGATCCGGGGTGGACTGAAGCTTTCTTT. Translated, it gives CASSIDPGWTEAFF. Combining the CDR3 with reference TRBV19 and TRBJ1-1 gives the whole variable domain DGGITQSPKYLFRKEGQNVTLSCEQNLNHDAMYWYRQDPGQGLRLIYYSQIVNDFQKGDIAEGYSVSREKKESFPLTVTSAQKNPTAFYLCASSIDPGWTEAFFGQGTRLTVV.

The chain uses TRBV18 and TRBJ2-5; a possible D gene is TRBD1 (5 bases). Germline V gene data show CDR1 as KGHSH and CDR2 as LQKENI. The V and J ends lost 3 bases and 9 bases respectively, with 11 bases between them. The CDR3 contains 12 residues. The CDR3 nucleotides read TGTGCCAGCTCACCGGACACTAAGGCCCAGTACTTC. Encoded protein: CASSPDTKAQYF.

The table lists this clone with a few counts. The rearrangement links TRBV3-1 (or the pseudogene TRBV3-2) to TRBJ1-5; unclear D gene. Trimming took off 2 bases at V and 7 bases at J, with 6 bases between the two ends. The CDR3 spans 12 residues. Germline lookup yields CDR1 LGHDT and CDR2 YNNKEL (reference sequence). The CDR3 nucleotides are TGTGCCAGCAGCCAATCCTACCAGCCCCAGCATTTT. It yields the protein CASSQSYQPQHF.

The rearrangement uses TRBV3-1 (or the pseudogene TRBV3-2) and TRBJ2-2; 11 bases align to TRBD1. CDR3 length equals 16 residues. V trimming: 3 bases; J trimming: 7 bases; junction bases outside the gene matches: 7. CDR1 LGHDT and CDR2 YNNKEL come from the germline V gene (reference sequence). CDR3 in DNA: TGTGCCAGCAGCCAGCTCGGGACAGGGGGTGGCGGGGAGCTGTTTTTT. Protein: CASSQLGTGGGGELFF.

This chain connects TRBV11-2 to TRBJ1-2; D perhaps matches TRBD1 (6 bases). The CDR3 length is 13 residues. Germline V gene sequence: CDR1 SGHAT, CDR2 FQNNGV. The V and J ends lost 3 bases and 7 bases respectively, with 12 bases between them. Here the CDR3 DNA reads TGTGCCAGCAGCTTTGACAGGTCCGGTGGCTACACCTTC. This codes for CASSFDRSGGYTF.

CDR3 protein: CASSLGDRPWDTQYF. The DNA of the CDR3 is TGCGCCAGCAGCCTGGGGGACAGGCCTTGGGATACGCAGTATTTT. J is TRBJ2-3 and V is TRBV5-1; TRBD1 matches 8 bases. Per the germline V gene, CDR1 is SGHRS and CDR2 is YFSETQ. The V and J ends lost 4 bases and 6 bases, in that order; junction bases with no gene match: 10. The CDR3 is 15 residues long. Drawing the rest from reference TRBV5-1 and TRBJ2-3, the complete variable domain is KAGVTQTPRYLIKTRGQQVTLSCSPISGHRSVSWYQQTPGQGLQFLFEYFSETQRNKGNFPGRFSGRQFSNSRSEMNVSTLELGDSALYLCASSLGDRPWDTQYFGPGTRLTVL.

The gene calls are TRBV6-5 and TRBJ2-1, with 8 bases lining up with TRBD2. Unmatched junction bases numbered 4, after V lost 9 bases and J lost 3 bases. The CDR3 is 13 amino acids. Germline-derived CDR1 and CDR2 are MNHEY and SVGAGI. Here the CDR3 DNA reads TGTGCCAGTGCGGGGGGCATCTACAATGAGCAGTTCTTC. Protein: CASAGGIYNEQFF.

This chain connects TRBV4-3 to TRBJ2-1, with 10 bases that match TRBD2. CDR3 length: 15 residues. Germline CDR1 is LGHNA and CDR2 is YSLEER. The V segment lost 0 bases and the J segment 9 bases; nucleotides outside the gene matches: 5. This chain's CDR3 is CASSQEWSGGGEQFF. DNA of the CDR3: TGCGCCAGCAGCCAAGAGTGGAGCGGGGGGGGTGAGCAGTTCTTC.

V usage is TRBV18 and J usage is TRBJ1-3, with D perhaps TRBD1 (6 bases). V gave up 6 bases and J gave up 0 bases, with 18 bases separating them. CDR1 is KGHSH and CDR2 is LQKENI in the germline V gene. This CDR3 contains 17 residues. CDR3 sequence: CASSLAATGNSGNTIYF. CDR3 bases: TGTGCCAGCTCTCTAGCTGCGACAGGAAACTCTGGAAACACCATATATTTT.